The 7 T cell receptor beta chains listed next were all sequenced from one sample in a study of blood T cell repertoires in COVID-19. Assay used: immunoSEQ multiplex PCR; TCRdb lists only in-frame clones, some missing. The sample yields about 90,000 clones, 65% to 90% seen once. Input material: peripheral blood. These receptors came from an elderly man with active or convalescent COVID-19.

The gene calls are TRBV9 and TRBJ2-7; TRBD2 might be the D (5 bases). The CDR3 length is 14 residues. Germline assignment: CDR1 SGDLS and CDR2 YYNGEE. Trimming took 0 bases from V and 2 from J, leaving 9 bases between them. This chain's CDR3 is CASSVAGEPYEQYF. In DNA form, the CDR3 reads TGTGCCAGCAGCGTAGCCGGGGAACCCTACGAGCAGTACTTC.

The chain uses TRBV6-5 and TRBJ1-2, with no clear D. V was shortened by 0 bases and J by 7 bases, with 12 bases between the two germline ends. Germline V gene data show CDR1 as MNHEY and CDR2 as SVGAGI. This CDR3 has 14 amino acids. The CDR3, as DNA: TGTGCCAGCAGTTACTCGGCAGGTCGGGGTGGCTACACCTTC. This codes for CASSYSAGRGGYTF.

The rearrangement uses TRBV5-1 and TRBJ1-1, with a tentative D call TRBD1 (5 bases). Germline V lookup: CDR1 SGHRS, CDR2 YFSETQ. CDR3 size: 15 residues. The V end was cut by 4 bases, the J end by 0 bases, with 13 bases between. The CDR3 loop is CASSRVGDLNTEAFF. The CDR3 region has the DNA TGCGCCAGCAGCCGGGTGGGGGACTTGAACACTGAAGCTTTCTTT. Filled out from reference TRBV5-1 and TRBJ1-1, the complete variable domain reads KAGVTQTPRYLIKTRGQQVTLSCSPISGHRSVSWYQQTPGQGLQFLFEYFSETQRNKGNFPGRFSGRQFSNSRSEMNVSTLELGDSALYLCASSRVGDLNTEAFFGQGTRLTVV.

The chain links TRBV27 to TRBJ1-6; 7 positions agree with TRBD1. V shed 6 bases, J shed 10 bases, and the junction held 9 bases outside the gene matches. This CDR3 comprises 14 residues. Per the germline V gene, CDR1 is MNHEY and CDR2 is SMNVEV (reference sequence). CDR3 protein: CASSLRQGRSPLHF. The CDR3 DNA follows: TGTGCCAGCAGCCTACGACAGGGTCGGTCACCCCTCCACTTT.

This sequence joins TRBV7-9 and TRBJ2-2, with 11 bases that match TRBD2. This CDR3 spans 16 amino acids. V shed 2 bases and J 6 bases; nucleotides not matched to a gene: 5. In germline, CDR1 is SEHNR, CDR2 FQNEAQ (reference sequence). As DNA, the CDR3 is TGTGCCAGCAGCTTACTACTAGCGGGAGCCTCCGGGGAGCTGTTTTTT. Its translation is CASSLLLAGASGELFF.

V gene TRBV19 combines with J gene TRBJ1-1; no reliable D call. CDR3 size: 14 residues. CDR1 and CDR2 (germline): LNHDA, SQIVND (reference sequence). Trimming removed 3 bases at V and 1 base at J, with 9 bases between. CDR3 residues: CASSMEQRNTEAFF. The CDR3 bases are TGTGCCAGTAGTATGGAGCAGAGGAACACTGAAGCTTTCTTT.

The V gene is TRBV19, the J gene TRBJ1-5; no reliable D call. The CDR3 is 14 residues long. The germline V gene encodes CDR1 LNHDA and CDR2 SQIVND (reference sequence). V gave up 7 bases and J gave up 0 bases, with 10 bases separating them. CDR3 sequence: CASIGENSNQPQHF. The CDR3 nucleotides read TGTGCCAGTATTGGGGAGAATAGCAATCAGCCCCAGCATTTT.